The T cell receptor beta chain described here comes from a study of T cell repertoires in cytomegalovirus infection. In the study overall: The public TCR beta signatures pointed to both CMV infection and matching HLA type.

This clonotype has a handful of counts. Its antigen is currently unknown. One entry per CDR3 protein, called by TCRdb with MiXCR from the reads. The table has around 100,000 distinct CDR3 sequences, 10% seen once; the top ten hold approximately 30%. Study outcomes and limitations: In two of eight donors, the top clonotype was HLA-C-restricted CMV-specific. Accumulated public TCR beta family frequency recognized individuals carrying CMV together with the relevant HLA.

Trimming shortened V by 3 bases and J by 4 bases, and 15 bases separated the two germline ends. Looked up from germline, CDR1 is MDHEN and CDR2 is SYDVKM. The length of the CDR3 is 15 residues. The sequencing sample was made of PBMCs, sequenced either directly or after in vitro stimulation (not recorded which). This sequence joins TRBV28 and TRBJ2-5, with D hard to call. This receptor was taken from a human donor in good health (CMV status not recorded). Some clones in this sample may be carry-over from other donors' samples. The DNA for the CDR3 is TGTGCCAGCAGTTTCGCTCTCCGAGCCTCAGAGACCCAGTACTTC. It translates to CASSFALRASETQYF.